This TCR beta chain appears in the sequencing data of a study of human T cells and chemical hapten exposure. Germline-derived CDR1 and CDR2 are MDHEN and SYDVKM. The CDR3 sequence is 14 residues long. The ends were cut back, 5 bases at V and 9 bases at J, with 20 bases in the middle. Time point noted: patch test 1, 2 weeks after DPC sensitization. As to treatment: therapeutic diphenylcyclopropenone sensitization with weekly scalp DPC. It was the library that attached unique molecular identifiers to individual cDNA molecules. From the RACE reads, TCRdb called clonotypes with MiXCR, one entry per CDR3 protein. Of around 150,000 distinct CDR3 sequences in the sample, about 14% are singletons; the top ten hold 1.7%.

The source is a woman between 25 and 40 years old with alopecia areata. Some clones in this sample may be carry-over from other donors' samples. The rearrangement joins TRBV28 to TRBJ2-7, with D perhaps being TRBD1 or TRBD2 (5 bases each). The material was whole blood, obtained in connection with sensitization to the hapten diphenylcyclopropenone (DPC). The CDR3: CASSRGVTLRGQYF. The CDR3 DNA is TGTGCCAGCAGTCGAGGGGTGACCCTACGAGGGCAGTACTTC.